The 32 T cell receptor beta chains below all came from one sample that was sequenced in a study of Graves' ophthalmopathy and Graves' hyperthyroidism. Amplified material comprised TCR beta CDR3 regions derived from RNA transcripts. HTBI primers were used in a first-round RT-PCR, which preceded a second-round multiplex PCR. Each CDR3 protein is one row after TCRdb ran MiXCR on the multiplex PCR reads. The sample records hundreds of thousands of distinct CDR3 sequences, around 40% being singletons. What was sequenced was peripheral blood. The receptor set was obtained from an adult man with Graves' ophthalmopathy.

This clonotype has more than one count but fewer than ten. Its ends do not fully match the called genes, so a read error is possible. The chain recombines TRBV10-3 with TRBJ2-6; 9 bases are a match to TRBD1. This CDR3 region has 16 residues. Looked up from germline, CDR1 is ENHRY and CDR2 is SYGVKD. The CDR3 sequence: CASSGRDRAGANVLTF. The CDR3 DNA is TGTGCCAGCAGTGGCCGGGACAGGGCCGGGGCCAACGTCCTGACTTTC.

This clonotype was recorded at least ten times. The rearrangement joins TRBV24-1 to TRBJ1-1, with unresolved D. Germline V lookup: CDR1 KGHDR, CDR2 SFDVKD. The germline V and J ends were trimmed by 7 bases and 1 base, with 15 bases remaining between them. The CDR3 sequence is 15 residues long. The CDR3 region is CATRQSGEANTEAFF. The CDR3 nucleotides are TGTGCCACCAGGCAAAGCGGAGAGGCGAACACTGAAGCTTTCTTT.

The rearrangement links TRBV7-9 to TRBJ1-4, with D possibly matching TRBD1 (5 bases). The CDR3 is 18 residues long. Germline V lookup: CDR1 SEHNR, CDR2 FQNEAQ (reference sequence). The V gene lost 5 bases and the J gene lost 2 bases, with 21 bases spanning the gap. DNA of the CDR3: TGTGCCAGCAGCCTAAATCACGAACCACAGGTTACTAATGAAAAACTGTTTTTT. It encodes CASSLNHEPQVTNEKLFF.

The gene calls are TRBV10-1 and TRBJ2-2, with TRBD2 identical over 11 bases. CDR1 and CDR2 from the germline V gene are WNHNN and SYGVQD (reference sequence). CDR3 length: 17 residues. The V gene end was trimmed by 9 bases and the J gene end by 2 bases; junction bases not matched to a gene: 11. CDR3 protein: CARTLAGGPFNTGELFF. CDR3 in DNA: TGCGCCAGGACTCTAGCGGGGGGCCCTTTTAACACCGGGGAGCTGTTTTTT.

This clonotype was seen more than once but under ten times. V is TRBV7-4 and J is TRBJ1-3; unclear D gene. Germline lookup yields CDR1 SGHVT and CDR2 SQSDAQ. The CDR3 has 18 amino acids. Trimming stripped 4 bases from V and 0 bases from J, with 19 bases between. The CDR3 DNA reads TGTGCCAGCAGCTCAGATGAAGGGCCTAATTACTCTGGAAACACCATATATTTT. Amino acid sequence: CASSSDEGPNYSGNTIYF.

As concerns this clonotype: It may be a read error: a sequence one base away is much more abundant. The chain links TRBV7-2 to TRBJ1-4; 10 bases fit TRBD1. Germline CDR1 and CDR2: SGHTA and FQGNSA. The V gene end was trimmed by 3 bases and the J gene end by 8 bases; junction bases not matched to a gene: 3. The CDR3 covers 14 residues. In DNA, the CDR3 is TGTGCCAGCAGCTTCGGACAGGGGGGAGAAAAACTGTTTTTT. This translates into CASSFGQGGEKLFF.

The chain employs TRBV7-8 and TRBJ2-5, with D perhaps assigned TRBD1 or TRBD2 (6 bases each). Trimming took 8 bases from V and 7 from J, leaving 14 bases between them. CDR1 is SGHVS and CDR2 is FQNEAQ in the germline V gene. The CDR3 is 12 amino acids. CDR3 bases: TGTGCCAGCGGGCCGGAGGGGGGGACCCAGTACTTC. Translation: CASGPEGGTQYF.

This rearrangement joins TRBV15 to TRBJ1-5; D may be TRBD1 (5 bases). The CDR3 covers 14 residues. V shed 8 bases and J shed 11 bases, with 22 bases lying between them. CDR1 is LNHNV and CDR2 is YYDKDF in the germline V gene (reference sequence). Here the CDR3 DNA reads TGTGCCACCTCTCTTGGAGGGGATCACGAGACCCAGCATTTT. Translation gives CATSLGGDHETQHF.

This clonotype has just a few counts. Germline and junction disagree at one end, which may indicate a read error. The J gene is TRBJ2-5, the V gene TRBV10-3, with 9 nucleotides matching TRBD2. Germline CDR1 ENHRY, CDR2 SYGVKD. There are 15 residues in the CDR3. CDR3 loop: CASSMAGGPEETQYF. The CDR3, as DNA: TGTGCCAGCAGTATGGCGGGGGGGCCCGAAGAGACCCAGTACTTC.

The rearrangement uses TRBV29-1 and TRBJ1-1, with D perhaps matching TRBD1 (6 bases). Trimming pared 4 bases from V and 8 bases from J, leaving 8 bases between. This CDR3 has 10 amino acids. Germline V gene lookup returns CDR1 SQVTM and CDR2 ANQGSEA. CDR3: CSVADREAFF. The CDR3 coding sequence is TGCAGCGTTGCCGACAGGGAAGCTTTCTTT.

The chain employs TRBV25-1 and TRBJ2-7, with 8 positions matching TRBD1. Trimming took 6 bases from V and 9 from J; bases not matched to a gene: 16. The CDR3 is made up of 15 amino acids. Germline V gene data show CDR1 as MGHDK and CDR2 as SYGVNS. CDR3 coding DNA: TGTGCCAGCAGGCGGACAGGGACCCGGCGGCGGCGGCAGTACTTC. Amino acids: CASRRTGTRRRRQYF.

There are many counts of this clonotype. The genes are TRBV29-1 and TRBJ1-2, with TRBD1 matching over 11 bases. The CDR3 spans 14 residues. Germline V CDR1 and CDR2: SQVTM, ANQGSEA. With V trimmed by 4 bases and J by 4 bases, 5 bases remained unmatched. CDR3 sequence: CSVGLGQGGYGYTF. DNA for the CDR3: TGCAGCGTTGGGCTGGGACAGGGGGGCTATGGCTACACCTTC.

As for this clonotype: Without the conserved terminal phenylalanine or tryptophan, this CDR3 likely stems from a read error. The rearrangement uses TRBV19 and TRBJ2-2, with 11 bases that match TRBD2. This CDR3 region has 16 residues. J gave up 4 bases and V 4 bases, and 5 bases lay outside the gene matches. Germline V gene data show CDR1 as LNHDA and CDR2 as SQIVND (reference sequence). The CDR3 nucleotides are TGTGCCAGTAGTACCTTTAGCGGGAGGGGCACCGGGGAGCTGTTTCTT. This encodes CASSTFSGRGTGELFL.

The rearrangement links TRBV20-1 to TRBJ2-7, with TRBD1 matching over 7 bases. This CDR3 spans 13 amino acids. J was trimmed by 5 bases and V by 0 bases; bases with no gene match: 4. In germline, CDR1 is DFQATT, CDR2 SNEGSKA (reference sequence). CDR3 bases: TGCAGTGCTAGAGAACAGGGGCAAAACGAGCAGTACTTC. As protein: CSAREQGQNEQYF.

This clonotype was picked up a small number of times. This chain joins TRBV19 and TRBJ1-6; 10 nucleotides agree with TRBD1. V shed 6 bases and J 9 bases; nucleotides not matched to a gene: 5. CDR1 is LNHDA and CDR2 is SQIVND in the germline V gene (reference sequence). The CDR3 consists of 14 residues. Here the CDR3 reads CASSRGTGVSPLHF. The DNA of the CDR3 is TGTGCCAGTAGCAGGGGGACAGGGGTTTCACCCCTCCACTTT.

The CDR3 DNA sequence: TGTGCCAGCAGCCAAGATAACACCTCTGGAAACACCATATATTTT. Amino acid sequence: CASSQDNTSGNTIYF. The chain combines TRBV4-2 with TRBJ1-3; no clear D. The CDR3 covers 15 residues. The germline V and J ends were trimmed by 0 bases and 0 bases, with 6 bases remaining between them. Germline V gene data show CDR1 as LGHNA and CDR2 as YNFKEQ.

The sample holds many counts of this clonotype. The genes are TRBV29-1 and TRBJ1-2, with D unclear. V dropped 1 base and J dropped 2 bases, with 5 bases sitting between them. The germline gives CDR1 SQVTM, CDR2 ANQGSEA. The CDR3 consists of 12 residues. The CDR3 sequence: CSVEGRNYGYTF. As DNA, the CDR3 is TGCAGCGTTGAAGGACGGAACTATGGCTACACCTTC.

A remark on this clonotype: The final CDR3 position lacks the conserved phenylalanine or tryptophan, pointing to a likely read error. Here the CDR3 reads CARSNQGVAEAFI. CDR3 nucleotides: TGTGCCCGCAGCAATCAGGGGGTAGCTGAAGCTTTCATT. The chain carries TRBV7-8 and TRBJ1-1; TRBD1 matches at 7 bases. Germline V gives CDR1 SGHVS, CDR2 FQNEAQ. The CDR3 contains 13 residues.

This clonotype came up a few times. This chain links TRBV24-1 with TRBJ2-7; 10 bases fit TRBD2. The germline V gene has CDR1 KGHDR and CDR2 SFDVKD. V gave up 11 bases and J gave up 0 bases; unmatched junction bases: 9. The CDR3 runs to 15 residues. The CDR3 is CASRAGLANSYEQYF. CDR3 DNA: TGTGCCAGCAGGGCGGGACTAGCGAACTCCTACGAGCAGTACTTC.

The chain has TRBV7-9 and TRBJ1-1; no firm D call. CDR3 length: 14 amino acids. V lost 2 bases to trimming and J lost 2 bases, with 9 bases between them. Germline V gives CDR1 SEHNR, CDR2 FQNEAQ (reference sequence). CDR3 DNA: TGTGCCAGCAGCTTAAGGGTCTTTAACACTGAAGCTTTCTTT. It translates to CASSLRVFNTEAFF.

CDR3 sequence (DNA): TGTGCCAGCAGCAGGGCGGCGGGACTAGCGGGAGACGAGCAGTACTTC. This translates into CASSRAAGLAGDEQYF. The chain joins TRBV7-2 to TRBJ2-7; 14 bases line up with TRBD2. Germline V gives CDR1 SGHTA, CDR2 FQGNSA. V was pared by 5 bases and J by 5 bases, with 8 bases of the junction left unmatched. The CDR3 sequence is 16 residues long.

This clonotype was recorded at least ten times. The chain carries TRBV11-1 and TRBJ1-6; TRBD1 agrees at 9 bases. CDR3 size: 15 residues. Germline V gives CDR1 SGHAT, CDR2 FQDESV (reference sequence). The ends lost 5 bases at V and 7 bases at J; junction bases unmatched: 6. The CDR3 spells CASSQLGQGNSPLHF. The CDR3 DNA reads TGTGCCAGCAGCCAGCTTGGACAGGGGAATTCACCCCTCCACTTT.

This clonotype was counted many times. This chain uses TRBV7-9 with TRBJ1-1, with TRBD1 matching over 7 bases. V shed 3 bases, J shed 7 bases, and the junction held 5 bases outside the gene matches. The CDR3 is made up of 13 amino acids. Germline V CDR1 and CDR2: SEHNR, FQNEAQ (reference sequence). Here the CDR3 DNA reads TGTGCCAGCAGCTTCGGGCGACAGGGTGAAGCTTTCTTT. It is translated as CASSFGRQGEAFF. Full variable domain (rest looked up from reference TRBV7-9 and TRBJ1-1): DTGVSQNPRHKITKRGQNVTFRCDPISEHNRLYWYRQTLGQGPEFLTYFQNEAQLEKSRLLSDRFSAERPKGSFSTLEIQRTEQGDSAMYLCASSFGRQGEAFFGQGTRLTVV.

There are a few counts of this clonotype. J is TRBJ1-2 and V is TRBV12-3 or TRBV12-4; unclear D gene. V lost 5 bases and J lost 7, with 8 bases in between. The CDR3 contains 11 residues. The CDR3 loop reads CASSPLIGYTF. The CDR3 DNA is TGTGCCAGCAGTCCCTTAATTGGCTACACCTTC.

The chain employs TRBV6-1 and TRBJ1-5, with D perhaps TRBD1 (6 bases). CDR1 MNHNS and CDR2 SASEGT come from the germline V gene. CDR3 length: 14 amino acids. The ends were cut back, 6 bases at V and 0 bases at J, with 9 bases in the middle. The CDR3 bases are TGTGCCAGCAGAACGACAGGTAGCAATCAGCCCCAGCATTTT. Its translation is CASRTTGSNQPQHF.

Details on this clonotype: This may come from a read error, since a much larger clone is one base off. The rearrangement links TRBV2 to TRBJ2-5, with 8 bases identical to TRBD1. Per the germline V gene, CDR1 is SNHLY and CDR2 is FYNNEI. The CDR3 spans 17 residues. In DNA form, the CDR3 reads TGTGCCAGCAGTGAAGCGCAGGGACAGGACGGCGGGGAGACCCAGCACTTC. Translation gives CASSEAQGQDGGETQHF. Together with reference TRBV2 and TRBJ2-5, the CDR3 gives the full variable domain: EPEVTQTPSHQVTQMGQEVILRCVPISNHLYFYWYRQILGQKVEFLVSFYNNEISEKSEIFDDQFSVERPDGSNFTLKIRSTKLEDSAMYFCASSEAQGQDGGETQHFGPGTRLLVL.

The V and J genes are TRBV2 and TRBJ2-7, with D hard to call. The CDR3 sequence is 11 residues long. Trimming pared 6 bases from V and 3 bases from J, leaving 6 bases between. Germline V gene sequence: CDR1 SNHLY, CDR2 FYNNEI. CDR3 protein: CASRASYEQYF. In DNA form, the CDR3 reads TGTGCCAGCAGGGCTAGCTACGAGCAGTACTTC.

The chain combines TRBV29-1 with TRBJ1-2; D gene uncertain. Trimming shortened V by 8 bases and J by 4 bases, and 17 bases separated the two germline ends. Germline V gives CDR1 SQVTM, CDR2 ANQGSEA. The CDR3 loop spans 13 amino acids. The CDR3: CSLEPEVAYGYTF. The CDR3 nucleotides read TGCAGCTTGGAGCCAGAGGTGGCCTATGGCTACACCTTC.

A few counts support this clonotype. The chain employs TRBV7-8 and TRBJ2-2, with TRBD1 as a possible D gene (6 bases). The germline V and J ends were trimmed by 10 bases and 4 bases, with 13 bases remaining between them. Germline CDR1 reads SGHVS; CDR2 reads FQNEAQ. The CDR3 is made up of 13 amino acids. Written as DNA, the CDR3 is TGTGCCATGACGACAGGATCCACCGGGGAGCTGTTTTTT. Encoded protein: CAMTTGSTGELFF.

This clonotype was counted between two and nine times. This chain links TRBV11-2 with TRBJ2-7; D gene unclear. The CDR3 has 14 amino acids. Germline CDR1 SGHAT, CDR2 FQNNGV. V gave up 1 base and J gave up 2 bases, with 9 bases separating them. This chain's CDR3 is CASSLGPGAYEQYF. As DNA, the CDR3 is TGTGCCAGCAGCTTAGGTCCCGGAGCCTACGAGCAGTACTTC.

This CDR3 is CAPRQSTNYGYTF. As DNA, the CDR3 is TGTGCCCCCAGACAGAGCACTAACTATGGCTACACCTTC. The chain combines TRBV2 with TRBJ1-2, with a tentative D call TRBD1 (5 bases). Trimming stripped 11 bases from V and 0 bases from J, with 13 bases between. Looked up from germline, CDR1 is SNHLY and CDR2 is FYNNEI. This CDR3 region has 13 residues.

The chain couples TRBV2 to TRBJ2-2, with a tentative D call TRBD2 (7 bases). V was pared by 5 bases and J by 6 bases, with 16 bases between. Germline V CDR1 and CDR2: SNHLY, FYNNEI. The CDR3 contains 15 residues. The chain's CDR3 is CASSLSGGRSGELFF. CDR3 bases: TGTGCCAGCAGTTTATCGGGGGGCCGGTCCGGGGAGCTGTTTTTT. The full variable domain, rest sourced from reference TRBV2 and TRBJ2-2, is EPEVTQTPSHQVTQMGQEVILRCVPISNHLYFYWYRQILGQKVEFLVSFYNNEISEKSEIFDDQFSVERPDGSNFTLKIRSTKLEDSAMYFCASSLSGGRSGELFFGEGSRLTVL.